This T cell receptor beta chain appears in the sequencing data of a study of blood T cell repertoires in COVID-19. Per the germline V gene, CDR1 is LNHDA and CDR2 is SQIVND (reference sequence). This CDR3 has 16 residues. Trimming cost V 6 bases and J 10 bases; bases outside gene matches: 15. Method: immunoSEQ multiplex PCR; TCRdb's copy keeps in-frame clones and lacks some. The data show a few hundred thousand clones, with approximately 88% seen just once and about 1.5% held by the top ten. The sample comprised peripheral blood. This sequence originates from a woman under 40 with COVID-19, enrolled during active disease. This chain joins TRBV19 and TRBJ1-6; TRBD1 agrees at 7 bases. The CDR3 DNA follows: TGTGCCAGTAGCGAGCAAAGGGGGCCCAGGCACTCACCCCTCCACTTT. It translates to CASSEQRGPRHSPLHF.